This T cell receptor beta chain derives from a study of blood T cell repertoires in COVID-19. Repertoires were generated with immunoSEQ multiplex PCR, while TCRdb's copy carries only in-frame clones and drops some. The sample contains over 250,000 clones, about four fifths of which appear only once. The source is a man aged 40-55 years who had been exposed to COVID-19. The sequenced sample consisted of PBMCs or T cells enriched from blood (not recorded which).

The DNA for the CDR3 is TGTGCCAGCGGCCCCAGGTCTCGGCCCCAGCATTTT. Encoded protein: CASGPRSRPQHF. This chain links TRBV12-3 or TRBV12-4 with TRBJ1-5; D not resolved. Trimming removed 8 bases from V and 9 bases from J, with 14 bases in between. The CDR3 has 12 amino acids.